Below, one T cell receptor beta chain is given with its context. This record comes from a study of blood T cell repertoires in COVID-19. Looking at the study overall: From the United States, Italy and Spain came samples of acute and convalescent COVID-19. T cells, B-cell-depleted T cells, or PBMCs supplied cDNA or gDNA.

The CDR3 contains 14 residues. The germline V gene has CDR1 SNHLY and CDR2 FYNNEI. V dropped 2 bases and J dropped 4 bases, with 11 bases sitting between them. Original methodology: Amplifying reference gene primers gave estimates of nucleated cell counts. This table comes from immunoSEQ multiplex PCR, and its TCRdb copy is limited to in-frame clones, with some not included. For V, J and clone size, that table is used; D and trimming come from the DNA. Of roughly 65,000 clones listed, roughly 85% are singletons. This receptor was obtained from a human donor in a cohort sampled during active COVID-19. This chain uses TRBV2 with TRBJ1-2; D possibly corresponds to TRBD1 (6 bases). The sample consisted of peripheral blood. This chain's CDR3 is CASSELGAAYGYTF. For the CDR3, the DNA is TGTGCCAGCAGTGAATTGGGGGCGGCCTATGGCTACACCTTC.